Included here is one T cell receptor beta chain sequence, with context. Antigen unknown. Clones were sequenced by immunoSEQ multiplex PCR, and TCRdb holds only the in-frame ones, with some missing. The sample has more than 110,000 clones, around 93% seen once. Libraries of TCR beta were made from 1.5 to 2.5 micrograms of genomic DNA that came from cryopreserved PBMCs. These data belong to a study of cytotoxic CD8 clonotypes in ibrutinib-treated CLL. Study details: Response material was collected after a median around 12 months of treatment, range 6 to 36.

The germline gives CDR1 MNHEY, CDR2 SVGAGI. Trimming took off 8 bases at V and 3 bases at J, with 17 bases between the two ends. The length of the CDR3 is 15 residues. Study observations and caveats: Clonality at baseline surpassed age-matched healthy donors and tracked circulating CD8+ T-cell counts.

The V and J genes are TRBV6-5 and TRBJ1-5, with D unclear. The TCR was taken from a human donor with chronic lymphocytic leukemia. The specimen comprised PBMCs, sampled after 12 months of ibrutinib treatment. This chain's CDR3 is CASLPFSGFNQPQHF. CDR3 DNA sequence: TGTGCCAGCCTCCCTTTCTCAGGATTCAATCAGCCCCAGCATTTT.